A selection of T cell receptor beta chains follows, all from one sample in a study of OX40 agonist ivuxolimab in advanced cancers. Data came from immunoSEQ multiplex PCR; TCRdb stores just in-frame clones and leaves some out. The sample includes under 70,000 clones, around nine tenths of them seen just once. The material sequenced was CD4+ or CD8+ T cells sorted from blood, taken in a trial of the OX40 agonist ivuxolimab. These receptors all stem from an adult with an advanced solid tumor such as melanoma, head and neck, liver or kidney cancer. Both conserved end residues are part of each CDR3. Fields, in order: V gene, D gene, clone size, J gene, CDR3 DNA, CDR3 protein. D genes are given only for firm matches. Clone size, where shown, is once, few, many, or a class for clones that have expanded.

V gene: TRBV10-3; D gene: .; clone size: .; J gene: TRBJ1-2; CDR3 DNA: TGTGCCATCAGTGAGGGCGCAGGGGCTAACTATGGCTACACCTTC; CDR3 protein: CAISEGAGANYGYTF
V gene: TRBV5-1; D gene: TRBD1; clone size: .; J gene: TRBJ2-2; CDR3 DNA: TGCGCCAGCAGCTGGACAGGGGCGAACACCGGGGAGCTGTTTTTT; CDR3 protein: CASSWTGANTGELFF
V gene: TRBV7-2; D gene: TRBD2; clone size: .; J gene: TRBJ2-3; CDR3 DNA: TGTGCCAGCAGCTCCGACGGGAGGGTGGGCGATACGCAGTATTTT; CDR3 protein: CASSSDGRVGDTQYF
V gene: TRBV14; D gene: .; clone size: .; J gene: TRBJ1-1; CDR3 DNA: TGTGCCAGCAGCCAAGTCGGTACGGGGGGAGCTTTCTTT; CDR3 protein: CASSQVGTGGAFF
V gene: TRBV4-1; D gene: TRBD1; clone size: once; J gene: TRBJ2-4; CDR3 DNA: TGCGCCAGCAGCCTGCACGAGGGACAGGGGGCGTCAAACATTCAGTACTTC; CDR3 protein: CASSLHEGQGASNIQYF
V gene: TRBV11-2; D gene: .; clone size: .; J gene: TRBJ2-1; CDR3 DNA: TGTGCCAGCAGCCGGCCCGAGGGGGGCCCAGAGCAGTTCTTC; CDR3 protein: CASSRPEGGPEQFF
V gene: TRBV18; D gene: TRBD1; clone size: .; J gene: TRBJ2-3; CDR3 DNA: TGTGCCAGCTCACCAACAGGGGGATGGACAGATACGCAGTATTTT; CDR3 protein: CASSPTGGWTDTQYF
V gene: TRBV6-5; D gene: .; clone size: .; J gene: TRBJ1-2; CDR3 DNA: TGTGCCACCGGGGGGGAGAACTATGGCTACACCTTC; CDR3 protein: CATGGENYGYTF
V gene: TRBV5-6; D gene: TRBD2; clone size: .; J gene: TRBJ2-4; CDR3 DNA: TGTGCCAGCAGCTTGAGGACTAGCGGGAGTAGACAGGACAAAAACATTCAGTACTTC; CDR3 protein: CASSLRTSGSRQDKNIQYF
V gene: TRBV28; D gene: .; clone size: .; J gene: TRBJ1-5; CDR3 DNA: TGTGCCAGCAGTCCAGGGCCCCCCGAGCCCCAGCATTTT; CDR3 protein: CASSPGPPEPQHF
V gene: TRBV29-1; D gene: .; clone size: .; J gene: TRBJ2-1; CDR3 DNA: TGCAGCGTTGCGCGCACAGCCAATGAGCAGTTCTTC; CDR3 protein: CSVARTANEQFF
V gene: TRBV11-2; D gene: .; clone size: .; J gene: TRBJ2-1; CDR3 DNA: TGTGCCAGCAGCTTAGTAATCATAGCGGAGGGGGATGAGCAGTTCTTC; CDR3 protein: CASSLVIIAEGDEQFF
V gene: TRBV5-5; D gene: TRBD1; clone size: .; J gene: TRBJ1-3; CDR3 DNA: TGTGCCAGCAGCTTGAGGGACAGGGACTCTGGAAACACCATATATTTT; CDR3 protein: CASSLRDRDSGNTIYF
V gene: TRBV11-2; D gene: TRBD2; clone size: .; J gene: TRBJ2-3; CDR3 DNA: TGTGCCAGCAGTATCAATAGCGGGCCAGATACGCAGTATTTT; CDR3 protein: CASSINSGPDTQYF
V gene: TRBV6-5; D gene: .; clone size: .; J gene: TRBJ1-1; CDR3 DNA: TGTGCCAGCACCTTAGCGGTCAGGGGCACTGAAGCTTTCTTT; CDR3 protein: CASTLAVRGTEAFF
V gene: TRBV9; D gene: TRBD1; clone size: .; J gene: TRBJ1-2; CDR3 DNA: TGTGCCAGCAGCTCCCCGCCCCGGGGACAGGGGAACTATGGCTACACCTTC; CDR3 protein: CASSSPPRGQGNYGYTF
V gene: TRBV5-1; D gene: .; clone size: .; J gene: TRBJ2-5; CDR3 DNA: TGCGCCAGCAGCTCACGAGGTTCGGGAGCAGGAGAGACCCAGTACTTC; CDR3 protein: CASSSRGSGAGETQYF
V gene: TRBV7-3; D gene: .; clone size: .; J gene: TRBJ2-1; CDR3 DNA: TGTGCCAGCAGCACCCGGAACTCGGATGAGCAGTTCTTC; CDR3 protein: CASSTRNSDEQFF
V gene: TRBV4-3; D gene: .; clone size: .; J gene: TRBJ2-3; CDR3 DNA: TGCGCCAGCAGCAAAAATCCACGCGGGGATACGCAGTATTTT; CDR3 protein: CASSKNPRGDTQYF
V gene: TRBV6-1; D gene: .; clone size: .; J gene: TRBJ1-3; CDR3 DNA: TGTGCCAGCAGAGAGTTGGACACCATATATTTT; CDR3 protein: CASRELDTIYF
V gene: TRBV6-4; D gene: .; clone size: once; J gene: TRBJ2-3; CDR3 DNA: TGTGCCAGCAGTCATCTAGTCCGAAGGGGGACAGATACGCAGTATTTT; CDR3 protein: CASSHLVRRGTDTQYF
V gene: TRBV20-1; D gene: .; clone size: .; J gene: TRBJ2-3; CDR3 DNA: TGCAGTGCTAGAGAGTGGGATACGCAGTATTTT; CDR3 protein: CSAREWDTQYF
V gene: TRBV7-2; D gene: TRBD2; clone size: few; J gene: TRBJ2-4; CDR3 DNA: TGTGCCAGCAGGGCACCTAGCGGGAGTAGGAACATTCAGTACTTC; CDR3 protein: CASRAPSGSRNIQYF
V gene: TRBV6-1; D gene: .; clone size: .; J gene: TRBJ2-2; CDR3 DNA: TGTGCCGGGACGTCCTCAGCTGGGGGCACCGGGGAGCTGTTTTTT; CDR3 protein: CAGTSSAGGTGELFF
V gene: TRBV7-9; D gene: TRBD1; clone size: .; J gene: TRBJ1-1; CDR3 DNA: TGTGCCAGCAGCCAGAGCTTTGACAGGGACAACACTGAAGCTTTCTTT; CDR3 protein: CASSQSFDRDNTEAFF
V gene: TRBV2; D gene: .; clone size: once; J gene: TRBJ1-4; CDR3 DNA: TGTGCCAGCAGTGGACCCATACAGGGTCCCGCCGTTAATGAAAAACTGTTTTTT; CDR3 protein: CASSGPIQGPAVNEKLFF
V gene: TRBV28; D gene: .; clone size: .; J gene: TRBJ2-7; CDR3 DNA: TGTGCCAGCGGAGCCTACGAGCAGTACTTC; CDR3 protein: CASGAYEQYF
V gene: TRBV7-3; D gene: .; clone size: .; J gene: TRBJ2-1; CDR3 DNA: TGTGCCAGCACCCCATCGCCGGGATACAATGAGCAGTTCTTC; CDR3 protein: CASTPSPGYNEQFF
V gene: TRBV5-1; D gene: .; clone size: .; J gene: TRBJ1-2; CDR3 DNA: TGCGCCAGCAGGATTCCAGGAGGATTCTATGGCTACACCTTC; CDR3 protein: CASRIPGGFYGYTF
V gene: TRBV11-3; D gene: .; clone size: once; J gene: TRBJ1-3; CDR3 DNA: TGTGCCAGCAGCTTATCCCCCGGCTCCGGAAACACCATATATTTT; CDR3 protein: CASSLSPGSGNTIYF
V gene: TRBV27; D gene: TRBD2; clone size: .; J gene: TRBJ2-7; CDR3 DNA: TGTGCCAGCCAATTGTTGTCTAGCGGGAGGAAGCTCCACGAGCAGTACTTC; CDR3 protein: CASQLLSSGRKLHEQYF
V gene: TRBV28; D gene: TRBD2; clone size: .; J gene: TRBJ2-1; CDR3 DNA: TGTGCCAGCATCCCCGGGGGGTTAGCGAGGGATGAGCAGTTCTTC; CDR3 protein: CASIPGGLARDEQFF
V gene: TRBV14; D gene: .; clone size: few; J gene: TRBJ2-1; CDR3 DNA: TGTGCCAGCAGCCAAGCAGGGTTTTACAATGAGCAGTTCTTC; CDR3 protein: CASSQAGFYNEQFF
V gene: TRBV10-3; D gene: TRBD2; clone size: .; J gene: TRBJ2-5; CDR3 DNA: TGTGCCATCAGTGCGACTAGCGGGAGGTACGCGGAGACCCAGTACTTC; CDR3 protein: CAISATSGRYAETQYF
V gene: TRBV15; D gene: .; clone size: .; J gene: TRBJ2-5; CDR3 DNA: TGTGCCACCAGCCGAGAGGGGGGGGCGAAGGAGACCCAGTACTTC; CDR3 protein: CATSREGGAKETQYF
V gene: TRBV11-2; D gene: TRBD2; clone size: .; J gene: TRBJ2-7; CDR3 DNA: TGTGCCAGCAGCTCCCTTAGCGGGAGAGTCTACGAGCAGTACTTC; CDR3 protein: CASSSLSGRVYEQYF
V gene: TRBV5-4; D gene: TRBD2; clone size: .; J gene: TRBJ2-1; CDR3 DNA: TGTGCCAGCAGCTTCGCTAGCGGTTACTACAATGAGCAGTTCTTC; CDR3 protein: CASSFASGYYNEQFF
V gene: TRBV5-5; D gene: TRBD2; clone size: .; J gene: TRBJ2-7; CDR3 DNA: TGTGCCAGCAGCTTGGATTGGACTAGCGGCAGCTACGAGCAGTACTTC; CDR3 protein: CASSLDWTSGSYEQYF
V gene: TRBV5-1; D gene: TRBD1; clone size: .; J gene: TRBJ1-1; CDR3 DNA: TGCGCCAGCAGCTTGAGAGGGGGCCCAGAAGCTTTCTTT; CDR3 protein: CASSLRGGPEAFF
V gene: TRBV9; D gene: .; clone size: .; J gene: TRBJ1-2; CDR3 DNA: TGTGCCAGCAGCTCCGGGGGGCCGACCCTCTATGGCTACACCTTC; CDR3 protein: CASSSGGPTLYGYTF
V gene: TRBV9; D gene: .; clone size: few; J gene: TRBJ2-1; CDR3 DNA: TGTGCCAGCAGCGTAGGAGGAGGGAGTATCGACAATGAGCAGTTCTTC; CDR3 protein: CASSVGGGSIDNEQFF
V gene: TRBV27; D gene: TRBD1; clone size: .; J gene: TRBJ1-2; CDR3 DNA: TGTGCCAGCAGTCGAGCCTCGGGGACAGGGGGCGCCCCGGGGGGCTACACCTTC; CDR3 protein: CASSRASGTGGAPGGYTF
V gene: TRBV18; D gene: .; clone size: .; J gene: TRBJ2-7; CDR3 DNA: TGTGCCAGCTCACCACAGGGGCCCAACTCCTACGAGCAGTACTTC; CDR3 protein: CASSPQGPNSYEQYF